This T cell receptor (beta chain) derives from a study of shared clonotypes between healthy human individuals. Study in general: Three plates each covered CD4 naive and memory; CD8 naive two, CD8 memory one.

Only in-frame clones appear in the TCRdb table, and some are missing; sequencing was by immunoSEQ multiplex PCR. The sample consists of over a million clones, 70% to 80% of them appearing once. Findings and caveats of the study: Naive subsets generally exceeded memory subsets in estimated richness. Of the naive CD4 clonotypes, about 5.4% were shared across several donors. Deeper or shallower sequencing was expected to change how clonotypes are shared among donors.

The V gene's germline CDR1 is SGDLS and CDR2 YYNGEE. V dropped 1 base and J dropped 6 bases, with 5 bases sitting between them. This CDR3 contains 12 residues. Worth noting for this clone: Its antigen remains unidentified.

V and J are TRBV9 and TRBJ2-1, with D hard to call. The TCR originated in a man younger than 35 in good health. Specimen: memory CD4+ T cells sorted from blood. Subset in this sample: CD45RA-negative fraction. CDR3: CASSVKGNEQFF. CDR3 nucleotides: TGTGCCAGCAGCGTAAAAGGCAATGAGCAGTTCTTC.